This T cell receptor beta chain was sequenced during a study of OX40 agonist ivuxolimab in advanced cancers. The CDR3 runs 14 residues. Germline trimming cut 5 bases from V and 0 bases from J; bases unmatched to any gene: 4. Germline V CDR1 and CDR2: SEHNR, FQNEAQ (reference sequence). As for this clone: The antigen remains unidentified.

This table comes from immunoSEQ multiplex PCR, and its TCRdb copy is limited to in-frame clones, with some not included. The repertoire has 78,000 or so clones, approximately 84% of them found once; the top ten carry around a sixth. Study-level findings and limits: By week 6 at 0.1 to 3.0 mg/kg, blood CD4+ and CD8+ T cells had expanded clonally. It was not determined which antigens were specifically recognized by the peripheral T cells that had undergone clonal expansion.

This sample comprised CD4+ or CD8+ T cells sorted from blood, obtained in a trial of the OX40 agonist ivuxolimab. The chain employs TRBV7-9 and TRBJ2-7; 7 bases match TRBD2. The TCR originated in an adult with an advanced solid tumor such as melanoma, head and neck, liver or kidney cancer. The CDR3 sequence is CASSVRDYSYEQYF. CDR3 nucleotides: TGTGCCAGCAGCGTCCGGGACTACTCCTACGAGCAGTACTTC.